This TCR beta chain appears in the sequencing data of a study of blood T cell repertoires in COVID-19. Assay: immunoSEQ multiplex PCR; the TCRdb copy retains only in-frame clones and omits some. The table includes 150,000 to 200,000 clones, approximately 85% detected once. This clone was observed a handful of times. The junction had 7 bases not matched to a gene; V was cut back by 3 bases and J by 0 bases. The CDR3 contains 16 residues. Per the germline V gene, CDR1 is KGHSH and CDR2 is LQKENI. The receptor comes from a human donor with active or convalescent COVID-19. The donor label of this sample is uncertain. The chain has TRBV18 and TRBJ1-2, with 7 bases that match TRBD1. Sequencing was carried out using peripheral blood. CDR3 DNA sequence: TGTGCCAGCTCACCCCTTCGGGACAGTGCTAACTATGGCTACACCTTC. The encoded protein is CASSPLRDSANYGYTF.